This T cell receptor (beta chain) appears in the sequencing data of a study of T-cell memory formation after mild COVID-19. V was clipped by 0 bases and J by 2 bases, with 17 bases between them. Germline CDR1 SGHRS, CDR2 YFSETQ. This CDR3 comprises 17 residues. TCRdb called the 5' RACE reads again in MiXCR, with one record for every CDR3 protein. The sample has around 200,000 distinct CDR3 sequences; around 30% are singletons. The sequencing sample was made of PBMCs or a T cell subset sorted from them (not recorded which). The sequence was obtained from an adult woman who had mild COVID-19 (a few samples of this study predate the infection). Cell type and time point are not known. The gene calls are TRBV5-1 and TRBJ2-5; D call uncertain. The CDR3 DNA reads as TGCGCCAGCAGCTTGGGCGTGTTGTTAGCCGAACAAGAGACCCAGTACTTC. This encodes CASSLGVLLAEQETQYF.